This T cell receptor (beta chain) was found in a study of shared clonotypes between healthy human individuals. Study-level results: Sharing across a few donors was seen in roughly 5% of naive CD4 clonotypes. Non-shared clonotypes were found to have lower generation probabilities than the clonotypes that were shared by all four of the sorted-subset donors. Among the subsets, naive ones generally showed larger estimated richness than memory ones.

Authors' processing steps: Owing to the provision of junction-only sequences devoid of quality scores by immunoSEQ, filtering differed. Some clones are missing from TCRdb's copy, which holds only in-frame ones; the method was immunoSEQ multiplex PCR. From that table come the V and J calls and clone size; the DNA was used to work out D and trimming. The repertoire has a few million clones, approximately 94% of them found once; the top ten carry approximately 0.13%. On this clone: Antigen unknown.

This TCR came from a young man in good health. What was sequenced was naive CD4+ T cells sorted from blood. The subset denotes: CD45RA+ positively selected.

The CDR3 region is CAQTAGNTIYF. The CDR3 nucleotides read TGTGCCCAGACAGCTGGAAACACCATATATTTT. The chain recombines TRBV30 with TRBJ1-3; weak D call: TRBD1 (5 bases). The V end lost 8 bases, the J end lost 2 bases, and 7 bases lay between the germline ends. There are 11 residues in the CDR3. Germline values: CDR1 GTSNPN, CDR2 SVGIG (reference sequence). The whole variable domain, filled in from reference TRBV30 and TRBJ1-3, reads SQTIHQWPATLVQPVGSPLSLECTVEGTSNPNLYWYRQAAGRGLQLLFYSVGIGQISSEVPQNLSASRPQDRQFILSSKKLLLSDSGFYLCAQTAGNTIYFGEGSWLTVV.